This T cell receptor (beta chain) was found in a study of memory B cells and T cells in multiple sclerosis. This clone was picked up one time. Its target is not known. Stimulus-free culture yielded autoproliferating CFSE-dim and non-proliferating CFSE-high T cells, each sequenced separately. Cultures began with about 4.6x10^7 CFSE-labeled PBMCs, unstimulated for 7 to 8 days, with replicate wells pooled. CFSE at roughly 0.51 uM labeled the PBMCs, which were then cultured unstimulated. Only in-frame clones appear in the TCRdb table, and some are missing; sequencing was by immunoSEQ multiplex PCR. Of 25,000 to 35,000 clones in the sample, 86% were seen once. Overall study results and limits: Normalization was needed because clone-set size differences affected shared clonotype counts.

The sequence was obtained from a human donor with multiple sclerosis. Specimen: PBMCs from blood kept in culture.

The CDR3 sequence is CASSPTSGYGTDTQYF. As DNA, the CDR3 is TGTGCCAGCAGCCCGACTAGCGGTTATGGCACAGATACGCAGTATTTT. This chain links TRBV5-4 with TRBJ2-3, with 9 bases lining up with TRBD2. This CDR3 comprises 16 residues. V was pared by 4 bases and J by 1 base, with 7 bases of the junction left unmatched. The germline gives CDR1 SGHNT, CDR2 YYREEE (reference sequence).